This TCR beta chain comes out of a study of T-cell memory formation after mild COVID-19. About this clonotype itself: Its antigen is as yet unknown.

Study results and limitations: CD4+ bias marked clones expanding day 15 to 37, unlike balanced contracting clones.

With 6 bases removed from V and 10 bases from J, the gap between germline ends came to 12 bases. The CDR3 contains 11 residues. Germline CDR1 reads SNHLY; CDR2 reads FYNNEI. TCRdb ran MiXCR on the 5' RACE reads and lists one entry per CDR3 protein. The sample yields 350,000 to 500,000 distinct CDR3 sequences, 18% seen once. V usage is TRBV2 and J usage is TRBJ1-1, with a weak D call TRBD1 (5 bases). The sample comprised PBMCs or a T cell subset sorted from them (not recorded which). This sequence originates from a man younger than 35 who had mild COVID-19 (a few samples of this study predate the infection). Cell type and time point are not known. CDR3 amino acids: CASRADSRAFF. The CDR3 bases are TGTGCCAGCAGAGCCGACAGTAGAGCTTTCTTT.